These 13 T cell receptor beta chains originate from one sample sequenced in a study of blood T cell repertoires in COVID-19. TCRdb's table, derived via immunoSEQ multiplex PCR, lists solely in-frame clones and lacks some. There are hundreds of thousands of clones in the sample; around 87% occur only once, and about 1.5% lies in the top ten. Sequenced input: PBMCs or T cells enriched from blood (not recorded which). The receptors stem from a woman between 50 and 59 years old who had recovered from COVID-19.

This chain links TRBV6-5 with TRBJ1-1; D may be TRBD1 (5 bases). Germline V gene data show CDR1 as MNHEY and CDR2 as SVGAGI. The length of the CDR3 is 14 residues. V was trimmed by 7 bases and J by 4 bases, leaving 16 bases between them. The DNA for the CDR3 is TGTGCCAGCAACTCCCTGGGGGAGGGCACTGAAGCTTTCTTT. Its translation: CASNSLGEGTEAFF.

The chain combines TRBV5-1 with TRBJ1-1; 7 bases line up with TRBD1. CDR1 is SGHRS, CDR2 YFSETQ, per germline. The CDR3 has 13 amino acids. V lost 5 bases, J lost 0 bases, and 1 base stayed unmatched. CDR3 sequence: CASRTGMNTEAFF. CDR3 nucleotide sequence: TGCGCCAGCAGGACAGGGATGAACACTGAAGCTTTCTTT.

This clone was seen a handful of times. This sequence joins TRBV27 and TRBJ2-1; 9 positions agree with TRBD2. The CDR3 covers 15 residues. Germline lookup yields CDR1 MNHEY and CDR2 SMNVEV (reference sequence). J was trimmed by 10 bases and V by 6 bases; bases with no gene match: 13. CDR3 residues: CASSETSGSYGEQFF. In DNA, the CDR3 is TGTGCCAGCAGCGAGACTAGCGGTAGTTACGGAGAGCAGTTCTTC.

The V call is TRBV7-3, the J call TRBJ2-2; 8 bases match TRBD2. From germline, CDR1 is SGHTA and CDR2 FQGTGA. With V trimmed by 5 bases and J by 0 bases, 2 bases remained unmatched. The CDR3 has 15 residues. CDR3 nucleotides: TGTGCCAGCAGCCTAGCGGGTCCGAACACCGGGGAGCTGTTTTTT. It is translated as CASSLAGPNTGELFF.

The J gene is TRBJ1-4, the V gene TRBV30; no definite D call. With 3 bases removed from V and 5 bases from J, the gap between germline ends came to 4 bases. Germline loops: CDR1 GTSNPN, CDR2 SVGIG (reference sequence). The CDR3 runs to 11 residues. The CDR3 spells CAWSRNEKLFF. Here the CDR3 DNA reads TGTGCCTGGAGCAGGAATGAAAAACTGTTTTTT.

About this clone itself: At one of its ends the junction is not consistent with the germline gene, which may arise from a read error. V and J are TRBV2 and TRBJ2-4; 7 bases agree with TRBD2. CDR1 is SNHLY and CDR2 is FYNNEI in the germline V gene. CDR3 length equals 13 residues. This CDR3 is CASSELPEGRGDF. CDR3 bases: TGTGCCAGCAGTGAACTCCCAGAGGGGAGGGGTGACTTC.

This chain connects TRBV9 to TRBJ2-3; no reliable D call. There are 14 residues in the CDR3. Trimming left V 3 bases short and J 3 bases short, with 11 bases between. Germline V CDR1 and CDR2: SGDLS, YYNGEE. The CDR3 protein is CASSGRLSTDTQYF. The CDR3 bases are TGTGCCAGCAGCGGTCGTTTGTCGACAGATACGCAGTATTTT.

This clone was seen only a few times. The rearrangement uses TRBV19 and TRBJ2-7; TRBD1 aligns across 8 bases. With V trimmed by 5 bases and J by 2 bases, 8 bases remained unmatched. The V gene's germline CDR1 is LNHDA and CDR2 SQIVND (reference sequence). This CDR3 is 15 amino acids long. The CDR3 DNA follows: TGTGCCAGTAGTCCTCAGGACAGGGCGCCCTACGAGCAGTACTTC. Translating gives CASSPQDRAPYEQYF.

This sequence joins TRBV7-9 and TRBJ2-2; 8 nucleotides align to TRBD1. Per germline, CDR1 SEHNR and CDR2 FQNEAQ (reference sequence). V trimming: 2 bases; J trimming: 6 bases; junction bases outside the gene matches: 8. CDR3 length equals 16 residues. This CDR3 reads CASSLWAGGAAGELFF. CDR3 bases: TGTGCCAGCAGCTTATGGGCAGGGGGCGCGGCCGGGGAGCTGTTTTTT.

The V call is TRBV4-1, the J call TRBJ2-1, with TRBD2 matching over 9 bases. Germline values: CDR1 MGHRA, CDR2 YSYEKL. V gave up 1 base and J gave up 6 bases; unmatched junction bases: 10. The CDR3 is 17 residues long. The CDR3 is CASSQGAGGPGSNEQFF. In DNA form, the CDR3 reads TGCGCCAGCAGCCAAGGGGCGGGAGGGCCCGGGAGCAATGAGCAGTTCTTC.

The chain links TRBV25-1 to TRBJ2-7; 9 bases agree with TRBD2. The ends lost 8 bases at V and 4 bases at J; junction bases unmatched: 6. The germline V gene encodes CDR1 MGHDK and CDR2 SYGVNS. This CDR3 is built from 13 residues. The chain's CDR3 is CASQVSGSYEQYF. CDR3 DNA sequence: TGTGCCAGCCAAGTTAGCGGGAGTTACGAGCAGTACTTC.

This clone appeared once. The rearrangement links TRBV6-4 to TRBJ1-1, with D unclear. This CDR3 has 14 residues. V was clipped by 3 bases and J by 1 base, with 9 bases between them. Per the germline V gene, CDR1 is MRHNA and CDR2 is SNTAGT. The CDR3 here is CASSDVAGNTEAFF. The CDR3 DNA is TGTGCCAGCAGTGATGTTGCAGGGAACACTGAAGCTTTCTTT.

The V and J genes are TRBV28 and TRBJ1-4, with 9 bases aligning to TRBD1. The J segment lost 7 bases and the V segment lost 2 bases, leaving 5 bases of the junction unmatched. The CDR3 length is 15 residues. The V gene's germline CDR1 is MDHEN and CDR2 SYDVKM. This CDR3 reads CASSLVGTGSEKLFF. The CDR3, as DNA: TGTGCCAGCAGTTTAGTCGGGACAGGGAGTGAAAAACTGTTTTTT.